This T cell receptor beta chain was recorded in a study of blood T cell repertoires in COVID-19 (dated by TCRdb to the early 2020s). With respect to the entire study: Collaborator samples came from the United States, Italy and Spain and covered acute and convalescent phases of COVID-19. The prospective study material was composed of cDNA or gDNA derived from T cells, B-cell-depleted T cells, or PBMCs. Subjects who had been exposed to COVID-19, were actively infected with it, or had recovered from it provided the deeply sampled blood TCRbeta repertoires that made up the dataset. The repertoires were made available in a free public database intended to serve as a resource for research on the immune response to SARS-CoV-2. Samples were obtained from the ongoing ImmuneRACE study (first 160 participants) and from 1,000 to 1,500 subjects provided by 6 global collaborators. A de-identified subject ID, COVID-19 status, age in years and sex were almost always included in the sample metadata. Where HLA class I and class II types were available, the types were taken from metadata supplied by the sample provider, not from assay-based typing. Broad study findings and their caveats: The amount of clinical and demographic metadata varied by source and participant and was provided uncurated.

CDR1 MDHEN and CDR2 SYDVKM are derived from the germline V gene. V is cut by 6 bases and J by 0 bases, and the space between the germline ends is 15 bases. The CDR3 holds 15 amino acids from the cysteine to the phenylalanine. Left in the record is the CDR3 DNA by itself, 45 bases read in frame from the first base. Collaborating institutions collected whole blood in K2EDTA tubes following their own protocols. For TCRbeta analysis, collaborators shipped samples as frozen whole blood, isolated PBMCs, or DNA extracted from either of those sample types. Comments on this clone: Its antigen is still unknown. Base quality data are lacking; no much larger clone is found one base away.

TCRbeta CDR3 regions were amplified from genomic DNA by means of the immunoSEQ Assay, a bias-controlled multiplex PCR. In the authors' own workflow: Within the assay, amplification of reference gene primers was used to estimate how many nucleated cells each sample contained. To quantify the absolute abundance of each unique TCRbeta CDR3 rearrangement, sequence reads were collapsed and filtered. For each sample, productive Simpson clonality was calculated by taking the square root of Simpson's diversity index across productive rearrangements. The source is immuneACCESS, and TCRdb retained only in-frame sequences with V and J called. Part of the clones is not carried over; for the studies checked, unresolved V genes explain less than half of this, and the remainder is unexplained. Clonal size and the V and J genes are those of that table, whereas D and trimming came from the DNA. The sample has around 26,000 clones on record, 92% of them singletons. The ten largest clones add up to around 2% of the sample.

The V gene is TRBV28 and the J gene is TRBJ2-7; the D gene is perhaps TRBD2, on 6 matching bases. The clonotype comes from a human donor in a cohort sampled during active COVID-19. Specimen: peripheral blood. CDR3 sequence: CASRRSGGFSYEQYF. Read as DNA, the sequence is TGTGCCAGCAGGCGTTCCGGGGGATTCTCCTACGAGCAGTACTTC. Joined to the reference TRBV28 and TRBJ2-7 proteins, this CDR3 gives the full variable domain: DVKVTQSSRYLVKRTGEKVFLECVQDMDHENMFWYRQDPGLGLRLIYFSYDVKMKEKGDIPEGYSVSREKKERFSLILESASTNQTSMYLCASRRSGGFSYEQYFGPGTRLTVT.